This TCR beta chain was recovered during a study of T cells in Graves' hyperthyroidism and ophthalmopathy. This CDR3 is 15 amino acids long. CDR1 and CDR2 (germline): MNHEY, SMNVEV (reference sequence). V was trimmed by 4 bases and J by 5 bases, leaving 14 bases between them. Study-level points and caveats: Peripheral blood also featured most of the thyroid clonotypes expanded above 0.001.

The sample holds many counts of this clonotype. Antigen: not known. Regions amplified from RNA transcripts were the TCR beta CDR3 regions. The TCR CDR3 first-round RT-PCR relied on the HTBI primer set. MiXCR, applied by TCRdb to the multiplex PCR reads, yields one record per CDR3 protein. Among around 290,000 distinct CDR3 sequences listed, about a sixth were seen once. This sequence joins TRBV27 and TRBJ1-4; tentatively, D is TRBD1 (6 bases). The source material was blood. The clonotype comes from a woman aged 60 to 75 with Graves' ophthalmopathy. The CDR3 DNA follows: TGTGCCAGCAGTTCATTTGGACAGTCCAATGAAAAACTGTTTTTT. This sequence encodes CASSSFGQSNEKLFF.